This T cell receptor (beta chain) was recorded in a study of blood T cell repertoires in COVID-19. Across the study: Material from acute and convalescent COVID-19 was sourced from the United States, Italy and Spain.

Recovery among Cohort 3 donors was established by two negative PCRs, clearance, or symptom resolution. Clones were sequenced by immunoSEQ multiplex PCR, and TCRdb holds only the in-frame ones, with some missing. The table lists about 130,000 clones, roughly four fifths of them singletons. Sequencing input: PBMCs or T cells enriched from blood (not recorded which). The receptor's source is a man aged 25-45 years who had recovered from COVID-19.

The chain's CDR3 is CASSTDRGQYGYTF. The CDR3 DNA follows: TGCGCCAGCAGCACCGACAGGGGCCAATATGGCTACACCTTC. The rearrangement uses TRBV5-1 and TRBJ1-2, with 8 positions matching TRBD1. The CDR3 consists of 14 residues. Germline V lookup: CDR1 SGHRS, CDR2 YFSETQ. The junction had 7 bases not matched to a gene; V was cut back by 4 bases and J by 5 bases.